The clone carrying this T cell receptor (beta chain) has at least ten counts. The germline V gene encodes CDR1 ENHRY and CDR2 SYGVKD. This CDR3 spans 13 amino acids. V was trimmed by 4 bases and J by 9 bases, leaving 12 bases between them. This sample's TCRbeta library carried unique molecular identifier barcodes. TCRdb re-derived calls from the PCR reads in MiXCR, one entry per CDR3 protein. The sample includes 250,000 to 300,000 distinct CDR3 sequences, almost 10% seen only once; the top ten take around 10%. These data are taken from a study of T-cell reconstitution after alpha-beta-depleted transplantation in children.

This receptor was obtained from a human donor who donated a stem cell graft to a child with SCID. The specimen was PBMCs from the stem cell graft donor, collected from the stem cell graft. V and J are TRBV10-3 and TRBJ2-2; D perhaps matches TRBD2 (6 bases). The CDR3 loop is CAISVTGERELFF. CDR3 DNA: TGTGCCATCAGTGTAACGGGGGAGAGGGAGCTGTTTTTT.